This T cell receptor beta chain derives from a study of shared clonotypes between healthy human individuals (dated by TCRdb to 2019 to 2021). Describing the broader study: The cohort included a few men and a couple of women between 18 and 49 years of age. Per donor, three plates each were used for CD4 naive and CD4 memory, two for CD8 naive, and one for CD8 memory. To estimate repertoire size and how much clonotypes are shared between individuals, the study performed deep sequencing of blood TCR repertoires from a handful of healthy adults. Libraries were prepared and TCR repertoires were sequenced by different laboratories using diverse techniques, in order to increase sequencing depth and limit assay-specific biases. Leukapheresis yielded between about 0.94 and 8.9 billion PBMCs per donor.

The full study reports these points: The small number of donors limited the genetic and exposure-history diversity represented. Sharing across four donors was observed for about 4.8% of naive CD4, less than 4% of naive CD8, over 2% of memory CD4, and over 0.3% of memory CD8 clonotypes. Naive subsets generally had larger estimated clonotype richness than memory subsets. Sampling was limited to blood, and TCR repertoires in tissue likely differ from TCR repertoires in blood. Pairwise subsampling indicated that sequencing depth was expected to affect the degree of clonotype sharing among donors. Even with the large sequencing depth, rarefaction of the sorted-subset datasets indicated that sequencing was incomplete. Clonotypes shared by all four sorted-subset donors showed higher generation probabilities than non-shared clonotypes.

Using the deep immunoSEQ assay, TCR CDR3 regions were amplified from genomic DNA by multiplex PCR. Extracted genomic DNA from each cell subset was distributed evenly across all wells of several immunoSEQ 96-well plates, and each plate was treated as a replicate. For sorted subsets, each replicate PCR was loaded with roughly 0.2 ug genomic DNA, equivalent to 32,000 or so T cell genomes. Purified libraries were quantified with a Qubit 3.0 fluorometer, sized on a Bioanalyzer 2100, and re-quantified with the KAPA Library Quantification kit. Each immunoSEQ 96-well plate was sequenced on its own single-read 150-cycle Illumina NextSeq 550 flow cell. Turning to the authors' computational methods: Because the immunoSEQ output held only junctional sequences and lacked quality scores, the filtering could not match the filtering applied to full-length reads. To assign V/J genes and CDR3, sequences were annotated against IMGT germline references using PyIR, a Python wrapper for IgBLAST v1.9. Reads with weak V/J assignments (E-value above 1e-6), missing CDR3, stop codons, out-of-frame junctions, or ambiguous translated residues were removed. V3J clonotypes were defined by identical inferred V gene, J gene, and CDR3 amino acid sequence. Percentage overlap between repertoires was computed as shared unique clonotypes divided by the size of the smaller repertoire. Richness of each repertoire was evaluated using RTK rarefaction, the Chao1 estimator, and Recon v2.1 estimates of unobserved clonotypes. Generation probabilities for all TCRbeta clonotypes obtained by the gDNA method from a handful of donors were computed using OLGA. In TCRdb, the immuneACCESS table is reduced to in-frame sequences with V and J assigned. These tables do not hold every clone; where another copy was compared, an unresolved V gene accounts for under half, and the others remain unexplained. The V and J calls and the clone size are those of that table, but D and trimming were determined from the DNA. Within this sample are approximately 1,000,000 clones, with about 80% of them counted one time only. The ten largest clones represent approximately 0.56% of the sample.

Based on the germline V gene, the CDR1 and CDR2 sequences are SGHRS and YFSETQ. V is reduced by 0 bases and J by 1 base, leaving a spacing of 7 bases between them. The CDR3 has 15 amino acids, counting the end cysteine and phenylalanine. Only CDR3 DNA is held: 45 bases, read in frame from base 1. Donors were healthy HIV-negative adults with no recently reported acute infections or vaccinations. Every donor was a Caucasian adult residing in Nashville, Tennessee, USA. CD4+ T cells were enriched by magnetic negative selection, after which naive cells were positively selected on CD45RA and the negative fraction was taken as the memory subset. Blood was obtained by leukapheresis, after which PBMCs were separated by Ficoll-Histopaque density gradient centrifugation and cryopreserved in liquid nitrogen vapor phase. Analytical flow cytometry was used to check the purity and quantity of every magnetically sorted T cell population. Each sorted fraction had its genomic DNA isolated and then quantified by UV absorbance on a Nanodrop 2000c.

About this clone: No cognate antigen has been identified for it. Per-base quality was not reported, and no clone a single base away is much larger than it. Other nucleotide sequences from this sample produce the same CDR3.

This TCR came from a man aged 18 to 30 in good health. Some clones in this sample may be carry-over from other donors' samples. The chain couples TRBV5-1 to TRBJ2-2; the D gene cannot be named for sure. Material for sequencing was memory CD4+ T cells from PBMCs. The intended sense of this specimen's cell subset or site label: CD45RA-negative fraction. The DNA is TGCGCCAGCAGCTTGGGCTACTTGAACACCGGGGAGCTGTTTTTT. It specifies CASSLGYLNTGELFF.